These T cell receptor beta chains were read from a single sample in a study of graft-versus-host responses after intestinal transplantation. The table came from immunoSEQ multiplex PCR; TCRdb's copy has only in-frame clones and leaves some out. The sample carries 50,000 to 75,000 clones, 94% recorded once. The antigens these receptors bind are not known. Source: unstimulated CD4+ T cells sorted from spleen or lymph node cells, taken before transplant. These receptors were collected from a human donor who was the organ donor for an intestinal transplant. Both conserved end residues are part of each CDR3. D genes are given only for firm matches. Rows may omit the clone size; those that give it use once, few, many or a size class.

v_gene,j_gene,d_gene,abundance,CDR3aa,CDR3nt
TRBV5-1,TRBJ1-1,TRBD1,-,CASSQGQGWDTEAFF,TGCGCCAGCAGCCAGGGACAGGGGTGGGACACTGAAGCTTTCTTT
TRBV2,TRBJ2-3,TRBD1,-,CASVPRQGSTDTQYF,TGTGCCAGCGTCCCCAGACAGGGTTCCACAGATACGCAGTATTTT
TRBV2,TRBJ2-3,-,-,CASRIGTPDTQYF,TGTGCCAGCAGAATAGGGACTCCAGATACGCAGTATTTT
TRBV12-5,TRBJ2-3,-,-,CASSSTDTQYF,TGTGCTAGTAGCAGCACAGATACGCAGTATTTT
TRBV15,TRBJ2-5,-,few,CATGRGGGETQYF,TGTGCCACCGGCAGAGGAGGGGGGGAGACCCAGTACTTC
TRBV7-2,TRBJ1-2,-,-,CASSLAEGGYTF,TGTGCCAGCAGCTTAGCAGAGGGTGGCTACACCTTC
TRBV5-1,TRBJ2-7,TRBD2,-,CASSLGPGLAVYEQYF,TGCGCCAGCAGCTTGGGACCGGGACTAGCAGTCTACGAGCAGTACTTC
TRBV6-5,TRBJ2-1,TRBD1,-,CASSQRTGGHNEQFF,TGTGCCAGCAGTCAAAGGACAGGGGGCCACAATGAGCAGTTCTTC
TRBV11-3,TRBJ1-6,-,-,CASSLNNSPLHF,TGTGCCAGCAGCTTAAATAATTCACCCCTCCACTTT
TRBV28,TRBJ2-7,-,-,CANSQLGPYEQYF,TGTGCCAACAGCCAGCTGGGCCCTTACGAGCAGTACTTC
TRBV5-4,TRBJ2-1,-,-,CASSLSPRGAGINEQFF,TGTGCCAGCAGCTTGTCACCCCGGGGGGCAGGGATCAATGAGCAGTTCTTC
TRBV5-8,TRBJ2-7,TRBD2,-,CASRLLAGGYEQYF,TGTGCCAGCAGGCTACTAGCGGGGGGTTACGAGCAGTACTTC
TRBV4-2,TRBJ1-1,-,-,CASSGDTENTEAFF,TGTGCCAGCAGCGGGGACACTGAGAACACTGAAGCTTTCTTT
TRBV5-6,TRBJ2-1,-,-,CASSLSVEQFF,TGTGCCAGCAGCTTGTCAGTAGAGCAGTTCTTC
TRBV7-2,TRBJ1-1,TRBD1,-,CASSYPGQGAPEAFF,TGTGCCAGCAGCTATCCGGGACAGGGGGCCCCTGAAGCTTTCTTT
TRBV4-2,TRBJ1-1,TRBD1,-,CASSRQGVATEAFF,TGTGCCAGCAGCCGACAGGGTGTAGCCACTGAAGCTTTCTTT
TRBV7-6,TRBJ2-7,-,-,CASSPGGNYEQYF,TGTGCCAGCAGCCCAGGAGGAAACTACGAGCAGTACTTC
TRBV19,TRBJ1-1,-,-,CASNLGHLNTEAFF,TGTGCCAGTAATTTGGGGCACTTGAACACTGAAGCTTTCTTT
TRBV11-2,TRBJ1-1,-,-,CASTVRAGTEAFF,TGTGCCAGCACCGTTAGAGCGGGCACTGAAGCTTTCTTT
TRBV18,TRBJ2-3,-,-,CASSPFGITDTQYF,TGTGCCAGCTCACCGTTTGGGATCACAGATACGCAGTATTTT
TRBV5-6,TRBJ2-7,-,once,CASSLGPRWGLQYF,TGTGCCAGCAGCTTAGGGCCCCGATGGGGTCTCCAGTACTTC
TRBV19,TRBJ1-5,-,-,CASTRTPFLDQPQHF,TGTGCCAGTACCCGGACACCTTTCCTTGATCAGCCCCAGCATTTT
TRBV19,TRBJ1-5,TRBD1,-,CASGDRRNQPQHF,TGTGCCAGTGGGGACAGACGCAATCAGCCCCAGCATTTT
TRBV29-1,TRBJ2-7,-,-,CSGLLSSYEQYF,TGCAGCGGCTTACTCAGCTCCTACGAGCAGTACTTC
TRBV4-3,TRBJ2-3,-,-,CASSQVGRGTDTQYF,TGCGCCAGCAGCCAAGTAGGAAGGGGCACAGATACGCAGTATTTT
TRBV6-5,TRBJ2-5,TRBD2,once,CASTPLAGAPWTQYF,TGTGCCAGCACCCCACTAGCGGGGGCCCCCTGGACCCAGTACTTC
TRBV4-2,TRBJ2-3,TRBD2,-,CASSQFGTSLLDTQYF,TGTGCCAGCAGCCAGTTTGGGACTAGCCTATTGGATACGCAGTATTTT
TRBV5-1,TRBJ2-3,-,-,CASSVDGFFTDTQYF,TGCGCCAGCAGCGTCGATGGGTTCTTCACAGATACGCAGTATTTT
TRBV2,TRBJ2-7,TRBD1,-,CASSVDRGTSYEQYF,TGTGCCAGCAGTGTAGACAGGGGCACTTCTTACGAGCAGTACTTC
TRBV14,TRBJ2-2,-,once,CASSQDLTGELFF,TGTGCCAGCAGCCAAGATTTAACAGGGGAGCTGTTTTTT
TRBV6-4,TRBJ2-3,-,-,CASSDSGGAAKDTQYF,TGTGCCAGCAGTGACTCGGGGGGGGCGGCCAAAGATACGCAGTATTTT
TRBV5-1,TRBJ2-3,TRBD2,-,CASVAGSVTDTQYF,TGCGCCAGTGTAGCGGGGTCCGTCACAGATACGCAGTATTTT
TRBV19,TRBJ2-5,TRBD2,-,CASSVLAGAQETQYF,TGTGCCAGTAGTGTGTTAGCGGGGGCCCAAGAGACCCAGTACTTC
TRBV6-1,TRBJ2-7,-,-,CASSEETQYF,TGTGCCAGCAGTGAGGAAACACAGTACTTC
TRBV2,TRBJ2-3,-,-,CASSGRLVANTQYF,TGTGCCAGCAGTGGGCGACTAGTTGCGAATACGCAGTATTTT
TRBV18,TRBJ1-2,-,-,CASSPGGAKSYGYTF,TGTGCCAGCTCACCCGGAGGGGCGAAATCCTATGGCTACACCTTC
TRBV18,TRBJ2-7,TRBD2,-,CASSPGTRSYEQYF,TGTGCCAGCTCACCCGGGACTAGATCCTACGAGCAGTACTTC
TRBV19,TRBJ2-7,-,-,CASSGGRLPYEQYF,TGTGCCAGTAGTGGGGGACGGCTACCCTACGAGCAGTACTTC
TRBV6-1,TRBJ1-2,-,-,CASSESRRGAAYGYTF,TGTGCCAGCAGTGAATCTAGGAGGGGCGCTGCCTATGGCTACACCTTC
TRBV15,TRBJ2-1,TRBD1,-,CATSRVQGFNNEQFF,TGTGCCACCAGCAGAGTACAGGGGTTCAACAATGAGCAGTTCTTC
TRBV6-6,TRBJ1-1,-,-,CASSSELQAFF,TGTGCCAGCAGTTCCGAGCTCCAAGCTTTCTTT
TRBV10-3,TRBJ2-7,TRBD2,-,CAISGPGGVEQYF,TGTGCCATCAGTGGCCCGGGAGGGGTCGAGCAGTACTTC
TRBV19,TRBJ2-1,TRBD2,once,CASSILAAGGDEQFF,TGTGCCAGTAGTATACTAGCGGCGGGGGGGGATGAGCAGTTCTTC
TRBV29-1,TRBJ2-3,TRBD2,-,CSGLGRGDYTDTQYF,TGCAGCGGCTTGGGTCGCGGGGACTACACAGATACGCAGTATTTT
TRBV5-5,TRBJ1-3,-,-,CASSLAGAIGNTIYF,TGTGCCAGCAGCTTGGCCGGGGCAATTGGAAACACCATATATTTT